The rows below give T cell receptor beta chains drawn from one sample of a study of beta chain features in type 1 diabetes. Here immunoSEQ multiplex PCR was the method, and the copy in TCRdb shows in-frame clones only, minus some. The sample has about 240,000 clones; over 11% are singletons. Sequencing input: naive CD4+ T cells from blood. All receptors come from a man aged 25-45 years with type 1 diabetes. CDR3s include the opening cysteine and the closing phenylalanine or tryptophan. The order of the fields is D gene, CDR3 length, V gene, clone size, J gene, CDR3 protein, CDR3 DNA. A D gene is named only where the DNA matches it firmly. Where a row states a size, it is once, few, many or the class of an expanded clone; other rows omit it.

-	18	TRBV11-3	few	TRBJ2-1	CASSLRGTHRSSYNEQFF	TGTGCCAGCAGCTTAAGAGGGACTCACCGAAGCTCCTACAATGAGCAGTTCTTC
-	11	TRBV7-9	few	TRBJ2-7	CASSPDYEQYF	TGTGCCAGCAGCCCAGACTACGAGCAGTACTTC
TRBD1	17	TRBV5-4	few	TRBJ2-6	CASSLGQGANGANVLTF	TGTGCCAGCAGCTTGGGCCAGGGGGCAAATGGGGCCAACGTCCTGACTTTC
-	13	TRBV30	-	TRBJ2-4	CAWSHEVKNIQYF	TGTGCCTGGAGCCACGAGGTCAAAAACATTCAGTACTTC
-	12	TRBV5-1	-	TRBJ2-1	CASSLEAEEQFF	TGCGCCAGCAGCTTGGAAGCGGAGGAGCAGTTCTTC
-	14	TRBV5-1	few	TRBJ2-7	CASSPDSDLYEQYF	TGCGCCAGCAGCCCGGACAGCGATCTCTACGAGCAGTACTTC
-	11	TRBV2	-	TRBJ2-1	CASSVIHEQFF	TGTGCCAGCAGTGTTATCCATGAGCAGTTCTTC
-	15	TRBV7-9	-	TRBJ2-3	CASSLQSEGADTQYF	TGTGCCAGCAGCTTACAAAGTGAGGGGGCAGATACGCAGTATTTT
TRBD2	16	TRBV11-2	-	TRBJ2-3	CASSLTGRMGTDTQYF	TGTGCCAGCAGCTTAACCGGGAGGATGGGAACAGATACGCAGTATTTT
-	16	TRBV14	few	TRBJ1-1	CASSQVLWTMNTEAFF	TGTGCCAGCAGCCAAGTTCTCTGGACTATGAACACTGAAGCTTTCTTT
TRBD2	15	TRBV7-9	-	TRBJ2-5	CASSSGLAGPETQYF	TGTGCCAGCAGCTCCGGACTAGCGGGGCCAGAGACCCAGTACTTC
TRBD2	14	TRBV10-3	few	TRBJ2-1	CAILPAAGGDEQFF	TGTGCCATCCTCCCCGCGGCGGGAGGTGATGAGCAGTTCTTC
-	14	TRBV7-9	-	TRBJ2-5	CASVLWTERKTQYF	TGTGCCAGCGTTCTCTGGACAGAACGGAAGACCCAGTACTTC
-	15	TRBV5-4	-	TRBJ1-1	CASSLQTGMNTEAFF	TGTGCCAGCAGCTTGCAAACAGGGATGAACACTGAAGCTTTCTTT
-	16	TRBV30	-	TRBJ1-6	CAWRVTPSSYNSPLHF	TGTGCCTGGAGGGTTACTCCGAGCTCCTATAATTCACCCCTCCACTTT
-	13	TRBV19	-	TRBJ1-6	CASSRTDSLPLHF	TGTGCCAGTAGTAGGACAGATAGCCTGCCCCTCCACTTT
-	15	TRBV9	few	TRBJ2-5	CASSPTLTSQETQYF	TGTGCCAGCAGCCCTACCCTGACTAGCCAAGAGACCCAGTACTTC
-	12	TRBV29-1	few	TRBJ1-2	CSVPDSFYGYTF	TGCAGCGTACCGGACAGCTTCTATGGCTACACCTTC
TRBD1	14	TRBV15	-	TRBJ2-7	CATSREGQGYEQYF	TGTGCCACCAGCAGAGAGGGACAGGGCTACGAGCAGTACTTC
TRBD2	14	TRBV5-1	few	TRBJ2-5	CASSELAAQETQYF	TGCGCCAGCAGCGAACTAGCGGCCCAAGAGACCCAGTACTTC